In this sample, the clone carrying this TCR beta chain turned up a few times. Its antigen is currently unknown. CDR3 regions were amplified by Arm-PCR using iRepertoire HTBI primers to build TCR beta libraries. Study processing details: In the combined samples, approximately 62 TRBV and some 14 TRBJ segments were identified. TCRdb redid the calling of the multiplex PCR reads with MiXCR, one entry per CDR3 protein. The authors' filters were not applied to this entry. The sample has 620,000 or so distinct CDR3 sequences, around 15% seen once. This specimen comes from a study of regulatory T cells in long-lasting Graves disease. Time point of the sample: newly diagnosed GD, antithyroid drugs for less than 3 months. Scientists built the TCR library using RNA that was extracted from PBMCs. Deletions cut 1 base from V and 2 bases from J, with 8 bases between. This CDR3 comprises 15 residues. Germline V lookup: CDR1 MDHEN, CDR2 SYDVKM.

Findings and limits, study-wide: Peripheral blood was the sole material, not thyroid tissue. Persistent disease was characterized by preferential usage of TRBV28, TRBJ1-2 and TRBJ2-5.

This same sample was also taken into another study, of T cells in Graves' hyperthyroidism and ophthalmopathy. Per that study: On the basis of clinical symptoms, serum thyroxine and TRAb, thyroid ultrasound and orbital computed tomography, diagnoses were made.

This rearrangement joins TRBV28 to TRBJ2-2; no clear D gene. Sequenced material: peripheral blood mononuclear cells (PBMCs), taken at new diagnosis, from a patient treated with antithyroid drugs. The origin of this receptor is a woman younger than 45 with Graves disease. DNA of the CDR3: TGTGCCAGCAGTTTATTTCGAGGAAACACCGGGGAGCTGTTTTTT. It codes for CASSLFRGNTGELFF.